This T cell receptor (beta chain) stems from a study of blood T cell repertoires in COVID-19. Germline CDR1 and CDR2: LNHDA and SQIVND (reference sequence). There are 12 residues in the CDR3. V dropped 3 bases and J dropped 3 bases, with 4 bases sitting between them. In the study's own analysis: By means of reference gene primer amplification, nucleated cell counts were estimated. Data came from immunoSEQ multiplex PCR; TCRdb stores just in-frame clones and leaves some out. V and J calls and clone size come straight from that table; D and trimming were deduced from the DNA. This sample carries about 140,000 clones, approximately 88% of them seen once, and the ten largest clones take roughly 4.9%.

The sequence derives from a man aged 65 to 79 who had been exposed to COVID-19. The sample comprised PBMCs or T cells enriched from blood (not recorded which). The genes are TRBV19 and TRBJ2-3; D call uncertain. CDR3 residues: CASSIGTDTQYF. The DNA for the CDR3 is TGTGCCAGTAGTATCGGGACAGATACGCAGTATTTT.